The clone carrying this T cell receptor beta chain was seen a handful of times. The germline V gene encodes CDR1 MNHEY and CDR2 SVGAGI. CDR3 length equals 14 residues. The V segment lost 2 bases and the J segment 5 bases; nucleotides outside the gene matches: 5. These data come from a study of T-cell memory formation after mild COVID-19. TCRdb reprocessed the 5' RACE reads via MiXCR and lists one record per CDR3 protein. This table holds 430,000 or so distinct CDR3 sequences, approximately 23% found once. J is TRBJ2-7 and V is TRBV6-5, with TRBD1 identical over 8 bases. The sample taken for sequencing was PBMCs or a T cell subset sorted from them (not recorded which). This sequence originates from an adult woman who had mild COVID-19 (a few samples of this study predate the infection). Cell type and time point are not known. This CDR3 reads CASSYVAGGDEQYF. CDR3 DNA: TGTGCCAGCAGTTACGTGGCAGGGGGCGACGAGCAGTACTTC.